This T cell receptor (beta chain) appears in the sequencing data of a study of cytomegalovirus exposure and HLA in healthy donors. On the study more broadly: The roughly 700 first-cohort repertoires shared a platform with the 130 or so validation repertoires, as reported in a later analysis.

This clone was seen a handful of times. What it binds is unknown. The donors were members of the validation cohort, which comprised about 130 subjects and was separate from the first cohort of roughly 700 subjects. Assay used: immunoSEQ multiplex PCR; TCRdb lists only in-frame clones, some missing. The sample includes tens of thousands of clones, 85% of them seen just once. The V gene end was trimmed by 5 bases and the J gene end by 4 bases; junction bases not matched to a gene: 2. The V gene's germline CDR1 is SGHAT and CDR2 FQDESV (reference sequence). This CDR3 is built from 14 residues. The study's findings and limits: The classifier reportedly diagnosed cytomegalovirus status with high specificity and sensitivity. The authors confirmed in vitro that three CMV-associated chains were specific for CMV antigens.

The sequence came from a man between 18 and 29 years old in good health and CMV-seropositive. This chain joins TRBV11-1 and TRBJ2-3; 11 positions match TRBD2. Sequencing was carried out using PBMCs. The CDR3 DNA reads as TGTGCCAGCAGCATGACTAGCGGGGCAGATACGCAGTATTTT. Amino acid sequence: CASSMTSGADTQYF.